Listed here are 4 T cell receptor beta chains from one sample, sequenced in a study of blood T cell repertoires in COVID-19. The data were produced by immunoSEQ multiplex PCR, yet TCRdb's version contains in-frame clones alone and is incomplete. The sample has 70,000 to 90,000 clones, 83% seen once. The sample taken for sequencing was peripheral blood. The receptors were sampled from a woman of 80 years or more with acute or convalescent COVID-19.

CDR3 nucleotide sequence: TGTGCCAGCAGCTCGGGACTAGCGGGATCCTCTAGCACAGATACGCAGTATTTT. Its translation is CASSSGLAGSSSTDTQYF. This chain uses TRBV11-2 with TRBJ2-3; TRBD2 matches 13 bases. CDR3 length: 18 amino acids. V was pared by 4 bases and J by 0 bases, with 7 bases of the junction left unmatched. CDR1 is SGHAT, CDR2 FQNNGV, per germline.

The CDR3 protein is CASILEETQYF. The CDR3, as DNA: TGTGCCAGCATTCTCGAAGAGACCCAGTACTTC. The rearrangement links TRBV2 to TRBJ2-5; D remains ambiguous. CDR3 length: 11 amino acids. V was shortened by 7 bases and J by 3 bases, with 6 bases between the two germline ends. The germline gives CDR1 SNHLY, CDR2 FYNNEI. The variable domain in full, completed from reference TRBV2 and TRBJ2-5, reads EPEVTQTPSHQVTQMGQEVILRCVPISNHLYFYWYRQILGQKVEFLVSFYNNEISEKSEIFDDQFSVERPDGSNFTLKIRSTKLEDSAMYFCASILEETQYFGPGTRLLVL.

This clone was detected once. The chain links TRBV10-3 to TRBJ1-2; TRBD1 matches at 8 bases. CDR1 is ENHRY and CDR2 is SYGVKD in the germline V gene. The CDR3 loop spans 13 amino acids. Trimming cost V 6 bases and J 4 bases; bases outside gene matches: 4. The CDR3 DNA is TGTGCCATCAGGTTACAGGGGGTCTATGGCTACACCTTC. Encoded protein: CAIRLQGVYGYTF.

The chain's CDR3 is CASSDSSPGGDYEQYF. In DNA form, the CDR3 reads TGTGCCAGCAGTGACTCGTCACCAGGGGGTGACTACGAGCAGTACTTC. This chain connects TRBV6-4 to TRBJ2-7; TRBD1 matches 7 bases. With V trimmed by 0 bases and J by 3 bases, 8 bases remained unmatched. Per germline, CDR1 MRHNA and CDR2 SNTAGT. There are 16 residues in the CDR3.